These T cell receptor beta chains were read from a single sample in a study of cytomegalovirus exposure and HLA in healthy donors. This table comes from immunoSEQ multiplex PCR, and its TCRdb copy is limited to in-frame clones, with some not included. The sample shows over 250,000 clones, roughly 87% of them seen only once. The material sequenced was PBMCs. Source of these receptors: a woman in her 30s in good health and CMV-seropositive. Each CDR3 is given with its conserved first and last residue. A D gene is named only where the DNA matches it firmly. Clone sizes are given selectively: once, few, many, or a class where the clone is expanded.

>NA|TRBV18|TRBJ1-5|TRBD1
TGTGCCAGCTCACCGCAGGACAGGGTGCACAATTTTGGTCAGCCCCAGCATTTT
CASSPQDRVHNFGQPQHF
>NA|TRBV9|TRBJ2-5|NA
TGTGCCAGCAGCTGGGGCAGGATAGTTCAAGAGACCCAGTACTTC
CASSWGRIVQETQYF
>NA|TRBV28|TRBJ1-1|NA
TGTGCCAGCAGTGGGAGCACTGAAGCTTTCTTT
CASSGSTEAFF
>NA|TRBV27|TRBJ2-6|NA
TGTGCCAGCAGTTTAGGTGGGGCCAACGTCCTGACTTTC
CASSLGGANVLTF
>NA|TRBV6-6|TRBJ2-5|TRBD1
TGTGCCAGCAGTTATTACTCGGACAGGGGGCGGGGGGCCCAGTACTTC
CASSYYSDRGRGAQYF
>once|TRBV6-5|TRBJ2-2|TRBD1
TGTGCCAGCAGTTACTCCAACAGGGGGAGCACCGGGGAGCTGTTTTTT
CASSYSNRGSTGELFF
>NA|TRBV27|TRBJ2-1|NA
TGTGCCAGCAGTACCCTCGGAGGCTACAATGAGCAGTTCTTC
CASSTLGGYNEQFF
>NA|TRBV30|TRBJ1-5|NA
TGTGCCTGGTACGGCGTTAACAATCAGCCCCAGCATTTT
CAWYGVNNQPQHF
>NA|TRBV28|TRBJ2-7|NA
TGTGCCAGCCGCTCCATATTGTCCTACGAGCAGTACTTC
CASRSILSYEQYF
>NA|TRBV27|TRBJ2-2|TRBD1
TGTGCCAGCAGTCACCCGGGACAGCGTTACACCGGGGAGCTGTTTTTT
CASSHPGQRYTGELFF
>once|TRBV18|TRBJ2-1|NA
TGTGCCAGCTCACCAGGTAGGAACAATGAGCAGTTCTTC
CASSPGRNNEQFF
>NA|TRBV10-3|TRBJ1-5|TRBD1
TGTGCCATCAGAAGACAGGGGGGCGATCAGCCCCAGCATTTT
CAIRRQGGDQPQHF
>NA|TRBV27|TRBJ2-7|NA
TGTGCCAGCAGTTTATGGGGCGGGGCCTACGAGCAGTACTTC
CASSLWGGAYEQYF
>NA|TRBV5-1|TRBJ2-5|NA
TGCGCCAGCAGCTCCGGGACAATAGGGGGAGAGACCCAGTACTTC
CASSSGTIGGETQYF
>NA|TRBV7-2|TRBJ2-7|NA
TGTGCCAGCAGCTTCAATCCCAGGGTATACGAGCAGTACTTC
CASSFNPRVYEQYF
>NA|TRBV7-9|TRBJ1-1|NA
TGTGCCAGCACGGGTCCCTTGAACACTGAAGCTTTCTTT
CASTGPLNTEAFF
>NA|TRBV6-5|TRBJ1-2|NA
TGTGCCAGCAGTTACTCGACCCTTGACAGTTATGGCTACACCTTC
CASSYSTLDSYGYTF
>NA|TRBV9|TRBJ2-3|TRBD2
TGTGCCAGCAGCCCTGAGCGGGGGCCGATCGCAGATACGCAGTATTTT
CASSPERGPIADTQYF
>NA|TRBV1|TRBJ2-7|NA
TGCACCAGCAGCCAAGATAGCCCCTATTACAGGGTACGCTACGAGCAGTACTTC
CTSSQDSPYYRVRYEQYF
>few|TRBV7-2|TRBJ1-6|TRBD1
TGTGCCAGCAGCTTCGACAGGGGCCTCGGGTTGCCCCTCCACTTT
CASSFDRGLGLPLHF